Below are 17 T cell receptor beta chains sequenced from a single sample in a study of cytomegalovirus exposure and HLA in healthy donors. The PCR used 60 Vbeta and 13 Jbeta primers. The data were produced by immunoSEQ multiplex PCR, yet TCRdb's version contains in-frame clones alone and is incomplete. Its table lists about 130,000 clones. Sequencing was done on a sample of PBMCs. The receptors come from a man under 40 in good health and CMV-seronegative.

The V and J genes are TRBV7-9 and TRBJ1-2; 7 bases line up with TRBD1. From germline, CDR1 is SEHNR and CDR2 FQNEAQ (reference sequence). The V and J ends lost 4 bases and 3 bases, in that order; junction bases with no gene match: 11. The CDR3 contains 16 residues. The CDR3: CASSSSTGQKYYGYTF. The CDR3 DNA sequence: TGTGCCAGCAGCTCATCGACGGGACAGAAATACTATGGCTACACCTTC.

The CDR3 bases are TGTGCCAGCAGCTTATCAGGGGGCTATGGCTACACCTTC. This gives the protein CASSLSGGYGYTF. V and J are TRBV5-6 and TRBJ1-2, with 7 bases matching TRBD1. Germline CDR1 reads SGHDT; CDR2 reads YYEEEE. Trimming at V came to 2 bases and at J to 4 bases, leaving 2 bases not matched to a gene. This CDR3 comprises 13 residues.

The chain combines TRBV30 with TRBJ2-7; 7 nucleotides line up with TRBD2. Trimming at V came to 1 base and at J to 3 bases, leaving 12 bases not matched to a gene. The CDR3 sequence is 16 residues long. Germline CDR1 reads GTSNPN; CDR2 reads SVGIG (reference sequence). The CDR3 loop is CAWSGRESGTFYEQYF. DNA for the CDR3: TGTGCCTGGAGTGGACGGGAGAGCGGGACGTTCTACGAGCAGTACTTC.

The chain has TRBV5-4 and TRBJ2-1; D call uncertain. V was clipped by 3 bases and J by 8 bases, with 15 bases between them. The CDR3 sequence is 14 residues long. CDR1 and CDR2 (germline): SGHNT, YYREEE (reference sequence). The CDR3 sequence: CASSSDPETDEQFF. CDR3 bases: TGTGCCAGCAGCTCCGATCCGGAGACGGATGAGCAGTTCTTC.

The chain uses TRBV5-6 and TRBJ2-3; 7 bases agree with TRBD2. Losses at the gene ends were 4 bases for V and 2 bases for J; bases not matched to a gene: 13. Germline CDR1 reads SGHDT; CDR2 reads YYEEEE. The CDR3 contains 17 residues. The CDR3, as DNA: TGTGCCAGCAGCGGTGGGGTTCTAGCGGAGTTCACAGATACGCAGTATTTT. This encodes CASSGGVLAEFTDTQYF. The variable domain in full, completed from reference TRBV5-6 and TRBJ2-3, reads DAGVTQSPTHLIKTRGQQVTLRCSPKSGHDTVSWYQQALGQGPQFIFQYYEEEERQRGNFPDRFSGHQFPNYSSELNVNALLLGDSALYLCASSGGVLAEFTDTQYFGPGTRLTVL.

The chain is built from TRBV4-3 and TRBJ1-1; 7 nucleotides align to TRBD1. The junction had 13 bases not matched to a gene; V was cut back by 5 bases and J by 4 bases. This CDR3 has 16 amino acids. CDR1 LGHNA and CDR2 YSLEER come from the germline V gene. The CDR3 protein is CASSGTQGEGGTEAFF. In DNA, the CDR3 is TGCGCCAGCAGCGGGACTCAGGGGGAAGGCGGCACTGAAGCTTTCTTT.

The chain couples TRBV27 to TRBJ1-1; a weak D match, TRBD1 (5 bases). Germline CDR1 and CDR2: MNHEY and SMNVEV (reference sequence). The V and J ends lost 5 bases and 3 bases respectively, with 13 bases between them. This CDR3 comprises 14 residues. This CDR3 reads CASSHLGGDTEAFF. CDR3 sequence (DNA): TGTGCCAGCAGTCACCTGGGGGGGGACACTGAAGCTTTCTTT.

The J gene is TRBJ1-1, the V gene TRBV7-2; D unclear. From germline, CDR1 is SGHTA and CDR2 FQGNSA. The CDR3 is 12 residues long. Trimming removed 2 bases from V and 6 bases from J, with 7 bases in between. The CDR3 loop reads CASSLIAPEAFF. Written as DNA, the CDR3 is TGTGCCAGCAGCTTAATAGCACCTGAAGCTTTCTTT.

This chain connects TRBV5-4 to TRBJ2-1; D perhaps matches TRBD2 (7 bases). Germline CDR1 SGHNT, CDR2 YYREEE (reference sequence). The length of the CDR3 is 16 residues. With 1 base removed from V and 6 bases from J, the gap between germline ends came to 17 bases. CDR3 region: CASSLWGGAGSNEQFF. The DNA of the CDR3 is TGTGCCAGCAGCTTGTGGGGGGGCGCCGGTTCCAATGAGCAGTTCTTC.

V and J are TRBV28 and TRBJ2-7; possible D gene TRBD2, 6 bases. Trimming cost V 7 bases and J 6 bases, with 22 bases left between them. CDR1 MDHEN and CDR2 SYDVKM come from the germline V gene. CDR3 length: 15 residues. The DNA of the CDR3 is TGTGCCAGCACCCATAGCCGACTAGAAGGGAGCGAGCAGTACTTC. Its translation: CASTHSRLEGSEQYF. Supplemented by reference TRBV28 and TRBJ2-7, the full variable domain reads DVKVTQSSRYLVKRTGEKVFLECVQDMDHENMFWYRQDPGLGLRLIYFSYDVKMKEKGDIPEGYSVSREKKERFSLILESASTNQTSMYLCASTHSRLEGSEQYFGPGTRLTVT.

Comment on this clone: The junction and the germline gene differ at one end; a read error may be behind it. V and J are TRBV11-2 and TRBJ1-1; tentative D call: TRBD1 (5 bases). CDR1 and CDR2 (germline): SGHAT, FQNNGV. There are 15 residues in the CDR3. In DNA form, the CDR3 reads TGTGCCAGCAGCTTAGAGGCGGGGTATGGGACGTCAGCTTCCTTT. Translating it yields CASSLEAGYGTSASF.

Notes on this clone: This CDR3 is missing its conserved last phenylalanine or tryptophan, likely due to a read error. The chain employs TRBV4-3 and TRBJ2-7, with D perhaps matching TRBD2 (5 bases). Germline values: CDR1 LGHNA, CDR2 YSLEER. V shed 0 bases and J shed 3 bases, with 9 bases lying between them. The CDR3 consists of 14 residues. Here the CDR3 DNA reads TGCGCCAGCAGCCAAGAGCGGACTCACTACGAGCAGTACCTC. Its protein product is CASSQERTHYEQYL.

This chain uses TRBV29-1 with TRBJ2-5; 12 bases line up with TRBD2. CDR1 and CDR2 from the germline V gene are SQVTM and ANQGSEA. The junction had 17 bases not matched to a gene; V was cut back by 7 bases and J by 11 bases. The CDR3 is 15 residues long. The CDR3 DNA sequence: TGCAGCGCTAGGGGACTAGCGGGCGGAGGGTGGGAGCAGTACTTC. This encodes CSARGLAGGGWEQYF.

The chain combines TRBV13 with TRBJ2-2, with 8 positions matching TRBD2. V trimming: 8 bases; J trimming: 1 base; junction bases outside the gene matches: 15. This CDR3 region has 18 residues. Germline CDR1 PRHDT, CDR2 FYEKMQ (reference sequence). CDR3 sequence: CASYPWKAGVGNTGELFF. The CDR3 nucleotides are TGTGCCAGCTATCCCTGGAAAGCGGGAGTAGGGAACACCGGGGAGCTGTTTTTT.

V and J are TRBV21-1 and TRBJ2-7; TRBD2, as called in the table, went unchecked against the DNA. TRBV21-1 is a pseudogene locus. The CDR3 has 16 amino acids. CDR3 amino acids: CASSAQRREGYYEQYF. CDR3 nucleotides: TGTGCCAGCAGCGCCCAAAGGCGGGAGGGGTACTACGAGCAGTACTTC.

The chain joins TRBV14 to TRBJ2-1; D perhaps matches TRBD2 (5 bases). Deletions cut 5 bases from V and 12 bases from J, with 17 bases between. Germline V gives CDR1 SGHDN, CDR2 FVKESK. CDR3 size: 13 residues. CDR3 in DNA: TGTGCCAGCAGCTATTTGAGGGAGACGCGGCAGTTCTTC. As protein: CASSYLRETRQFF. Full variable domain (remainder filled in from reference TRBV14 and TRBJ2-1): EAGVTQFPSHSVIEKGQTVTLRCDPISGHDNLYWYRRVMGKEIKFLLHFVKESKQDESGMPNNRFLAERTGGTYSTLKVQPAELEDSGVYFCASSYLRETRQFFGPGTRLTVL.

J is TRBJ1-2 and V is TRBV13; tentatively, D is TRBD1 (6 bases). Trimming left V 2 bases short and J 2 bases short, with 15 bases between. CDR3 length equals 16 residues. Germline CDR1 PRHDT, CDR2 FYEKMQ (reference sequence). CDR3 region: CASSLHSGARNYGYTF. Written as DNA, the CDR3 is TGTGCCAGCAGCTTACATTCAGGGGCGAGGAACTATGGCTACACCTTC.